This T cell receptor (beta chain) came from a study of blood T cell repertoires in COVID-19. On the study more broadly: Spain, Italy and the United States supplied samples that represented acute and convalescent COVID-19. In each case, the material was cDNA or gDNA derived from T cells, B-cell-depleted T cells, or PBMCs.

Per the original methods: Estimated nucleated cell counts came from reference gene primer amplification. The repertoire was sequenced with immunoSEQ multiplex PCR; TCRdb's copy has only in-frame clones and lacks some. For V, J and clone size, that table is used; D and trimming come from the DNA. The repertoire consists of about 80,000 clones, with about 72% occurring once and the leading ten covering about a sixth. The CDR3 has 13 amino acids. Germline V gene sequence: CDR1 SGHTA, CDR2 FQGNSA. V trimming: 5 bases; J trimming: 4 bases; junction bases outside the gene matches: 4. The sequence was obtained from a man aged 70-80 years with active or convalescent COVID-19. This chain joins TRBV7-2 and TRBJ2-5; 7 bases are a match to TRBD1. Material for sequencing was peripheral blood. The CDR3 loop reads CASSRRDRETQYF. The DNA for the CDR3 is TGTGCCAGCAGCCGCAGGGACAGAGAGACCCAGTACTTC.